One sample yielded the 19 T cell receptor beta chains listed below, sequenced in a study of blood T cell repertoires in COVID-19 (TCRdb year 2020). Preparation of the library involved the immunoSEQ multiplex PCR assay. TCRdb mirrors the immuneACCESS table, restricted to in-frame sequences. Some clones are absent from its copies; in checked studies, under half trace to an unresolved V gene, and the reason for the others is unknown. Counted in this sample were 350,000 or so clones; just over 85% of them appeared once. The top ten hold 3.5% to 4.5% of the sample. The sample was PBMCs or T cells enriched from blood (not recorded which). These receptors were taken from a middle-aged woman with acute COVID-19.

This clone was seen once. This chain connects TRBV5-4 to TRBJ2-1; 9 bases agree with TRBD2. CDR1 is SGHNT, CDR2 YYREEE, per germline (reference sequence). The CDR3 length is 16 residues. The V and J ends lost 0 bases and 6 bases, in that order; junction bases with no gene match: 7. CDR3 coding DNA: TGTGCCAGCAGCTTGGGCGGGGGGGCCACCGGCAATGAGCAGTTCTTC. The encoded protein is CASSLGGGATGNEQFF.

The chain employs TRBV28 and TRBJ1-4; TRBD1 agrees at 9 bases. This CDR3 comprises 15 residues. Germline V CDR1 and CDR2: MDHEN, SYDVKM. V was clipped by 5 bases and J by 5 bases; unmatched bases: 6. This chain's CDR3 is CASSSTGGSNEKLFF. The CDR3 bases are TGTGCCAGCAGTAGTACAGGGGGCAGCAATGAAAAACTGTTTTTT.

J is TRBJ1-2 and V is TRBV10-3, with TRBD1 matching 10 bases. Germline V gene data show CDR1 as ENHRY and CDR2 as SYGVKD. The V and J ends lost 10 bases and 2 bases, in that order; junction bases with no gene match: 10. The CDR3 has 15 amino acids. CDR3 nucleotide sequence: TGTGCCACCGCACTTGGACAGGGGGGCAACTATGGCTACACCTTC. Residues: CATALGQGGNYGYTF.

V gene TRBV6-5 combines with J gene TRBJ2-7, with 7 bases identical to TRBD2. Germline V lookup: CDR1 MNHEY, CDR2 SVGAGI. After removal of 8 bases from V and 2 bases from J, the junction contained 9 bases not matched to a gene. This CDR3 is built from 14 residues. CDR3 coding DNA: TGTGCCAGCCATGACGGGACTATCCCCTACGAGCAGTACTTC. Translated: CASHDGTIPYEQYF.

The chain employs TRBV5-1 and TRBJ1-3, with D possibly being TRBD1 (5 bases). V gave up 3 bases and J gave up 0 bases, with 13 bases separating them. The CDR3 consists of 16 residues. In germline, CDR1 is SGHRS, CDR2 YFSETQ. The CDR3 coding sequence is TGCGCCAGCAGCTGGGGCGGTGTTGACTCTGGAAACACCATATATTTT. Its translation: CASSWGGVDSGNTIYF.

In this sample, this clone turned up a few times. The chain joins TRBV10-3 to TRBJ2-1; 11 bases are a match to TRBD2. This CDR3 is built from 15 residues. J lost 4 bases, V lost 6 bases, and 5 bases had no gene match. CDR1 ENHRY and CDR2 SYGVKD come from the germline V gene. As DNA, the CDR3 is TGTGCCATCAGCGCCACTAGCGGGGGATACAATGAGCAGTTCTTC. It codes for CAISATSGGYNEQFF.

The chain recombines TRBV7-8 with TRBJ2-4; D not resolved. Trimming removed 2 bases from V and 5 bases from J, with 7 bases in between. The CDR3 is 13 residues long. CDR1 and CDR2 from the germline V gene are SGHVS and FQNEAQ. CDR3 DNA sequence: TGTGCCAGCAGCTTAAGTCGAGAAAACATTCAGTACTTC. Protein sequence: CASSLSRENIQYF.

V is TRBV4-2 and J is TRBJ2-3; TRBD2 aligns across 7 bases. The CDR3 runs to 16 residues. The V segment lost 3 bases and the J segment 0 bases; nucleotides outside the gene matches: 6. Germline CDR1 LGHNA, CDR2 YNFKEQ. In DNA, the CDR3 is TGTGCCAGCAGCCAGGGAGCGGGATCAAGCACAGATACGCAGTATTTT. Its translation is CASSQGAGSSTDTQYF.

V is TRBV19 and J is TRBJ1-4, with D unclear. The CDR3 runs 15 residues. V lost 5 bases and J 4 bases, leaving 14 bases between the germline ends. Germline CDR1 reads LNHDA; CDR2 reads SQIVND (reference sequence). Here the CDR3 reads CASSPLAGGNEKLFF. DNA for the CDR3: TGTGCCAGTAGTCCGTTGGCGGGCGGTAATGAAAAACTGTTTTTT.

The chain has TRBV11-2 and TRBJ2-5; no clear D. V was shortened by 0 bases and J by 2 bases, with 10 bases between the two germline ends. Per germline, CDR1 SGHAT and CDR2 FQNNGV. This CDR3 is 15 amino acids long. The CDR3 here is CASSLDLTLQETQYF. The CDR3 nucleotides are TGTGCCAGCAGCTTAGATCTGACTTTACAAGAGACCCAGTACTTC.

The sample holds one count of this clone. The sample has other DNA sequences that encode this CDR3 too. The V and J genes are TRBV7-8 and TRBJ1-1; 12 bases line up with TRBD1. V lost 8 bases and J lost 4; bases outside the gene matches: 5. The CDR3 runs 14 residues. Germline CDR1 is SGHVS and CDR2 is FQNEAQ. The DNA for the CDR3 is TGTGCCAGCTCCGGGACAGGGGGCGTCACTGAAGCTTTCTTT. This gives the protein CASSGTGGVTEAFF.

V is TRBV9 and J is TRBJ2-3; 10 bases line up with TRBD2. After removal of 0 bases from V and 0 bases from J, the junction contained 13 bases not matched to a gene. Germline values: CDR1 SGDLS, CDR2 YYNGEE. The CDR3 length is 20 residues. This chain's CDR3 is CASSVATWLAGEDSTDTQYF. CDR3 coding DNA: TGTGCCAGCAGCGTAGCTACATGGCTAGCGGGGGAAGACAGCACAGATACGCAGTATTTT. Variable domain in full (rest from reference TRBV9 and TRBJ2-3): DSGVTQTPKHLITATGQRVTLRCSPRSGDLSVYWYQQSLDQGLQFLIQYYNGEERAKGNILERFSAQQFPDLHSELNLSSLELGDSALYFCASSVATWLAGEDSTDTQYFGPGTRLTVL.

The genes are TRBV27 and TRBJ2-2; D might be TRBD2 (6 bases). CDR3 length: 13 residues. Trimming took off 3 bases at V and 5 bases at J, with 7 bases between the two ends. Germline assignment: CDR1 MNHEY and CDR2 SMNVEV (reference sequence). CDR3 residues: CASSLSGTGELFF. CDR3 bases: TGTGCCAGCAGTTTGAGCGGGACCGGGGAGCTGTTTTTT.

The V call is TRBV18, the J call TRBJ1-4; the D is unclear. Trimming stripped 4 bases from V and 0 bases from J, with 9 bases between. CDR1 and CDR2 (germline): KGHSH, LQKENI. The CDR3 loop spans 15 amino acids. CDR3 coding DNA: TGTGCCAGCTCACTCAGACTGGCAACTAATGAAAAACTGTTTTTT. This gives the protein CASSLRLATNEKLFF.

The chain uses TRBV7-3 and TRBJ1-1; maybe TRBD1 (6 bases). The germline V gene encodes CDR1 SGHTA and CDR2 FQGTGA. The CDR3 is 13 residues long. V shed 5 bases and J shed 0 bases, with 7 bases lying between them. CDR3 DNA: TGTGCCAGCAGCCAGGGGATGAACACTGAAGCTTTCTTT. Amino acids: CASSQGMNTEAFF.

The chain has TRBV18 and TRBJ2-3; 16 bases line up with TRBD2. Germline assignment: CDR1 KGHSH and CDR2 LQKENI. The CDR3 covers 18 residues. V trimming: 3 bases; J trimming: 1 base; junction bases outside the gene matches: 4. CDR3 amino acids: CASSPGTSGGAGTDTQYF. The CDR3 DNA reads as TGTGCCAGCTCACCCGGGACTAGCGGGGGGGCCGGCACAGATACGCAGTATTTT.

This chain uses TRBV11-2 with TRBJ2-7, with a weak D call TRBD2 (6 bases). The CDR3 is 15 amino acids. The V end lost 0 bases, the J end lost 3 bases, and 12 bases lay between the germline ends. Germline V gene sequence: CDR1 SGHAT, CDR2 FQNNGV. The CDR3 here is CASSLDSQTSYEQYF. The CDR3 DNA reads TGTGCCAGCAGCTTAGATTCCCAGACTAGCTACGAGCAGTACTTC.

The chain uses TRBV6-5 and TRBJ2-3, with D maybe TRBD1 (5 bases). The V gene lost 0 bases and the J gene lost 10 bases, with 14 bases spanning the gap. Germline CDR1 and CDR2: MNHEY and SVGAGI. This CDR3 has 14 amino acids. The CDR3 nucleotides are TGTGCCAGCAGTTACTCCCGACAGTCAGGGTCGCAGTATTTT. Translating it yields CASSYSRQSGSQYF.

V usage is TRBV7-2 and J usage is TRBJ2-7, with 13 bases aligning to TRBD2. Germline V gene sequence: CDR1 SGHTA, CDR2 FQGNSA. This CDR3 spans 15 amino acids. V lost 5 bases, J lost 3 bases, and 4 bases stayed unmatched. The CDR3 DNA is TGTGCCAGCAGCACTAGCGGGGGGGGAATCTACGAGCAGTACTTC. It yields the protein CASSTSGGGIYEQYF.